This T cell receptor (beta chain) was captured in a study of control samples from healthy donors and cancer patients. Assay used: immunoSEQ multiplex PCR; TCRdb lists only in-frame clones, some missing. The table has 390,000 or so clones, around 90% seen once. CDR1 is MGHDK, CDR2 SYGVNS, per germline. This CDR3 contains 17 residues. V shed 4 bases, J shed 1 base, and the junction held 9 bases outside the gene matches. J is TRBJ2-1 and V is TRBV25-1; 8 bases are shared with TRBD2. The sequence derives from a man aged 35 to 55 with head and neck cancer. The sequencing input was PBMCs. The CDR3 region is CASSGTPGLGSYNEQFF. Here the CDR3 DNA reads TGTGCCAGCAGTGGGACCCCGGGACTAGGGTCCTACAATGAGCAGTTCTTC.